This TCR beta chain was recorded in a study of Ad26.COV2.S vaccination and SARS-CoV-2 variants listed by TCRdb under 2021. Study-level background: Vaccine-arm donors came from COV1001, a multicentre, randomized, double-blind, placebo-controlled phase I-IIa trial of Ad26.COV2.S in healthy adults. Ad26.COV2.S was administered intramuscularly at a dose of 5x10^10 or 1x10^11 viral particles, either as one shot or as two shots given 56 days apart. TCRbeta repertoire sequencing served as the tool for gauging how specific and how broad the SARS-CoV-2-reactive T cell receptors were following Ad26.COV2.S vaccination. The TCR-sequenced set comprised approximately 32 samples: approximately 20 Ad26.COV2.S vaccine recipients, 5 placebo recipients and 8 SARS-CoV-2 convalescent individuals. Trial participants were randomized into five groups of five, in which low-dose or high-dose Ad26.COV2.S was given once or twice, or placebo was given on both occasions. Blinding of investigators to trial group allocation was maintained during experiments and outcome assessment.

Concerning this clone itself: Its antigen remains undetermined. No base quality values were provided; no much bigger clone lies one nucleotide off.

Reading the label with the study, this specimen's treatment or condition is: roughly 20 received Ad26.COV2.S at low or high dose, single or two shots; about 5 received placebo; per-sample allocation not given. For vaccine and placebo recipients, the sequenced repertoires came from samples collected on day 63 after the first injection. In Cohort 1b, roughly 25 adults aged 18-55 years were enrolled at a single site in Boston, USA, between 29 July and 7 August 2020. Ad26.COV2.S was a replication-incompetent adenovirus type 26 vector that expressed a prefusion-stabilized SARS-CoV-2 spike protein derived from the original Wuhan strain. General findings and caveats noted by the study authors: The authors noted that total T cell responses may have been underestimated by the TCR breadth and depth analyses. After vaccination, spike-specific CD8+ and CD4+ T cell responses were reported to show substantial breadth. Compared with placebo recipients, Ad26.COV2.S recipients showed higher spike-specific TCR breadth (P = 0.0014). Vaccine and placebo recipients had similar non-spike TCR breadth, a finding consistent with the vaccine containing only spike. The study was not powered for comparison of responses between vaccine doses or regimens.

The immunoSEQ Assay was used to sequence TCRbeta CDR3 regions. After extraction, genomic DNA underwent amplification by bias-controlled multiplex PCR, followed by high-throughput sequencing. The study's own analysis went as follows. To quantify the absolute abundance of every unique TCRbeta CDR3 region, sequences were collapsed and filtered. T cell fraction was estimated by normalization of TCRbeta template counts to usable DNA, with usable DNA being measured through amplification of reference genes present in all nucleated cells. Repertoire TCRs were annotated as SARS-CoV-2-specific when V gene, CDR3 amino acid sequence and J gene were exactly matched to a known reactive TCR set. MIRA supplied the reference SARS-CoV-2 TCR set, which was filtered for enrichment in COVID-19-positive ImmuneCODE repertoires so that public or cross-reactive TCRs were removed. Using the MIRA antigens, annotated TCRs were further analysed by specific ORF or by position within an ORF. Depth was the summed frequency of annotated unique rearrangements, while breadth was defined as annotated unique rearrangements over total unique productive rearrangements. Two-sided Wilcoxon rank-sum tests were applied when comparing TCR breadth between groups. This immuneACCESS table, as held by TCRdb, lists in-frame sequences with V and J called but not all clones. Of the missing ones, under half trace to an unresolved V gene in checked studies; the others have no known cause. D and trimming were read from the DNA, whereas the V and J calls and clone size are those reported in that table. In all, the sample holds about 420,000 clones, and over 75% of those were seen once. The ten most abundant clones make up 3.5% to 4% of the sample.

Reading from cysteine to phenylalanine, the CDR3 counts 16 amino acids. Only the CDR3 DNA stays, 48 bases, in frame from base 1. Trimming removed 0 bases from V and 3 bases from J, leaving 11 bases between the germline ends. The germline V gene (reference sequence) sets CDR1 to MNHEY and CDR2 to SMNVEV. The TCR sequence derives from a person between 18 and 65 years old who received the Ad26.COV2.S COVID-19 vaccine or a placebo. The chain is made from TRBV27 and TRBJ2-2, with the D gene possibly TRBD1 or TRBD2, each one fitting 5 bases. Sequenced here: peripheral blood, sampled in a trial of Ad26.COV2.S vaccine versus placebo. CDR3 protein: CASSLSGQGHTGELFF. The sequence in DNA is TGTGCCAGCAGTTTATCTGGGCAGGGACACACCGGGGAGCTGTTTTTT.